This T cell receptor (beta chain) was obtained from a study of blood T cell repertoires in COVID-19. At the level of the study: Donors in the United States, Italy and Spain gave samples during acute or convalescent COVID-19. PBMCs, B-cell-depleted T cells, or T cells provided the cDNA or gDNA that made up the material.

Study processing details: Estimates of nucleated cell counts were drawn from the amplification of reference gene primers. Repertoires were generated with immunoSEQ multiplex PCR, while TCRdb's copy carries only in-frame clones and drops some. Clone size and the V and J calls come from that table; the DNA yielded D and trimming. The sample has 280,000 or so clones; roughly 80% are singletons. Germline CDR1 is SGHTA and CDR2 is FQGNSA. Trimming took 5 bases from V and 3 from J; bases not matched to a gene: 8. The CDR3 consists of 16 residues. Sample: peripheral blood. The chain links TRBV7-2 to TRBJ2-2; 8 bases are a match to TRBD1. This clonotype was sampled from a woman in her fifties or sixties who had recovered from COVID-19. CDR3 amino acids: CASSGTGRVDTGELFF. CDR3 nucleotides: TGTGCCAGCAGCGGGACAGGCCGAGTCGACACCGGGGAGCTGTTTTTT.